These 9 T cell receptor beta chains were sequenced from one sample in a study of CD8 T cells in Susac syndrome. RNA totalling about 0.45 to 1 ug underwent reverse transcription with random hexamers. MiXCR was run by TCRdb on the immunoSEQ multiplex PCR reads, yielding one entry per CDR3 protein. The table includes roughly 180,000 distinct CDR3 sequences, around 96% detected once. The sample was CD4+ T cells from PBMCs. The receptors shown here come from a human donor in good health.

J is TRBJ1-2 and V is TRBV29-1; no reliable D call. Germline lookup yields CDR1 SQVTM and CDR2 ANQGSEA. This CDR3 has 13 amino acids. V was cut by 4 bases and J by 7 bases, with 16 bases left in between. CDR3 coding DNA: TGCAGCGTTGCGGAGGCCAGTAGAGCTGGCTACACCTTC. Its protein product is CSVAEASRAGYTF.

The chain has TRBV7-2 and TRBJ2-7, with D possibly being TRBD2 (5 bases). CDR1 is SGHTA, CDR2 FQGNSA, per germline. The CDR3 is 13 residues long. V shed 5 bases and J shed 7 bases, with 15 bases lying between them. The CDR3 here is CASSTGSTGEQYF. The CDR3 DNA reads TGTGCCAGCAGCACGGGTTCAACGGGGGAGCAGTACTTC.

V usage is TRBV4-3 and J usage is TRBJ1-6; 7 positions match TRBD1. The ends lost 0 bases at V and 0 bases at J; junction bases unmatched: 8. The CDR3 has 19 residues. Germline-derived CDR1 and CDR2 are LGHNA and YSLEER. CDR3 residues: CASSQEATGRSSYNSPLHF. Here the CDR3 DNA reads TGCGCCAGCAGCCAAGAAGCGACAGGGCGTAGCTCCTATAATTCACCCCTCCACTTT.

The sample holds one count of this clonotype. V and J are TRBV29-1 and TRBJ2-6; tentative D call: TRBD2 (6 bases). Trimming removed 2 bases at V and 4 bases at J, with 12 bases between. The CDR3 spans 15 residues. The V gene's germline CDR1 is SQVTM and CDR2 ANQGSEA. CDR3 DNA sequence: TGCAGCGTTGAAAGTGGAGGGAGCGGGGCCAACGTCCTGACTTTC. It translates to CSVESGGSGANVLTF.

This clonotype came up a few times. This sequence joins TRBV6-2 or TRBV6-3 and TRBJ2-7; a weak D match, TRBD1 (6 bases). Germline-derived CDR1 and CDR2 are MNHEY and SVGEGT. V was trimmed by 2 bases and J by 2 bases, leaving 10 bases between them. The CDR3 consists of 14 residues. In DNA form, the CDR3 reads TGTGCCAGCAGTTACCCGACAGGCACCTACGAGCAGTACTTC. Its translation is CASSYPTGTYEQYF.

The J gene is TRBJ2-2, the V gene TRBV7-3; 9 bases align to TRBD1. With V trimmed by 5 bases and J by 3 bases, 4 bases remained unmatched. This CDR3 has 15 amino acids. In germline, CDR1 is SGHTA, CDR2 FQGTGA. The CDR3 protein is CASSRDRVDTGELFF. The CDR3 DNA follows: TGTGCCAGCAGCCGGGACAGGGTTGACACCGGGGAGCTGTTTTTT.

The CDR3 DNA follows: TGTGCCACCAGCAGAGATAACTCCTACGAGCAGTACTTC. This gives the protein CATSRDNSYEQYF. The chain is built from TRBV15 and TRBJ2-7; D gene unclear. Per germline, CDR1 LNHNV and CDR2 YYDKDF (reference sequence). V was pared by 0 bases and J by 0 bases, with 3 bases between. CDR3 size: 13 residues.

The chain carries TRBV19 and TRBJ1-2; unclear D gene. V was trimmed by 5 bases and J by 2 bases, leaving 12 bases between them. CDR3 size: 14 residues. CDR1 and CDR2 from the germline V gene are LNHDA and SQIVND (reference sequence). CDR3 sequence: CASSPRPGNYGYTF. The CDR3, as DNA: TGTGCCAGTAGTCCGCGGCCGGGAAACTATGGCTACACCTTC.

V is TRBV5-1 and J is TRBJ2-2, with D hard to call. Trimming removed 0 bases at V and 5 bases at J, with 11 bases between. The germline V gene has CDR1 SGHRS and CDR2 YFSETQ. The CDR3 length is 15 residues. This chain's CDR3 is CASSLALPLTGELFF. CDR3 sequence (DNA): TGCGCCAGCAGCTTGGCCTTGCCCTTAACCGGGGAGCTGTTTTTT.